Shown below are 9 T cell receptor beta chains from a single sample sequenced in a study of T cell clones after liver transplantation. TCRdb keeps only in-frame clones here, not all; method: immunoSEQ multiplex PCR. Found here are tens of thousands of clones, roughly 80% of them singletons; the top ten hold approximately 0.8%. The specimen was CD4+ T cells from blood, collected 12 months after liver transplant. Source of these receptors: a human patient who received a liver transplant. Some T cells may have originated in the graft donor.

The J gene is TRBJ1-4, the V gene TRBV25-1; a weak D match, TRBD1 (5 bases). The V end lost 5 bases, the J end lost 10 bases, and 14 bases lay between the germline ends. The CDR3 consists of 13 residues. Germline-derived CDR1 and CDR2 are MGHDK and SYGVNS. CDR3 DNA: TGTGCCAGCAGTTCGGGGGTACAGGTAAAACTGTTTTTT. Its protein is CASSSGVQVKLFF.

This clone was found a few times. CDR3 nucleotide sequence: TGTGCCAGCAGCCTAACAGGAACCTATGGCTACACCTTC. Amino acid sequence: CASSLTGTYGYTF. This chain uses TRBV27 with TRBJ1-2; D is perhaps TRBD1 (5 bases). This CDR3 is 13 amino acids long. In germline, CDR1 is MNHEY, CDR2 SMNVEV (reference sequence). Trimming removed 6 bases at V and 4 bases at J, with 12 bases between.

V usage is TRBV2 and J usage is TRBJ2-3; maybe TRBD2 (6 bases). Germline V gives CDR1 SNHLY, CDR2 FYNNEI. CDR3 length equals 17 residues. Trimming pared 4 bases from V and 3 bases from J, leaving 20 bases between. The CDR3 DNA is TGTGCCAGCAGTGGAAGTCGCGCTAGCGATATAACAGATACGCAGTATTTT. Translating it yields CASSGSRASDITDTQYF.

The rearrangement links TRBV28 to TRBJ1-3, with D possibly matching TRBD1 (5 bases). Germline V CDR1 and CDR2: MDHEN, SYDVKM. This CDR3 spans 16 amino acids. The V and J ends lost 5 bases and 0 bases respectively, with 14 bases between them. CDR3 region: CASSIPPTDSGNTIYF. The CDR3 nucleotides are TGTGCCAGCAGTATCCCCCCGACAGACTCTGGAAACACCATATATTTT.

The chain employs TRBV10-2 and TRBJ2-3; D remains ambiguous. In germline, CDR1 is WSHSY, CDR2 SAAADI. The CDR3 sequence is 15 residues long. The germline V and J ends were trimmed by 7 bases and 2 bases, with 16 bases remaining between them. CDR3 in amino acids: CASIKGGGATDTQYF. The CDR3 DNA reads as TGCGCCAGCATAAAGGGTGGCGGAGCCACAGATACGCAGTATTTT.

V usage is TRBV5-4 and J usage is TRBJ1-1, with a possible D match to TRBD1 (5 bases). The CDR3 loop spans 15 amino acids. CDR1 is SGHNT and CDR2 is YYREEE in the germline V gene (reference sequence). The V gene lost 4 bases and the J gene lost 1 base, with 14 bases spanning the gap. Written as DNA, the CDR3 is TGTGCCAGCAGCCAAGTCGGGGGTCAGAACACTGAAGCTTTCTTT. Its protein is CASSQVGGQNTEAFF. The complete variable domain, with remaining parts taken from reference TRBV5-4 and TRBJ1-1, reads ETGVTQSPTHLIKTRGQQVTLRCSSQSGHNTVSWYQQALGQGPQFIFQYYREEENGRGNFPPRFSGLQFPNYSSELNVNALELDDSALYLCASSQVGGQNTEAFFGQGTRLTVV.

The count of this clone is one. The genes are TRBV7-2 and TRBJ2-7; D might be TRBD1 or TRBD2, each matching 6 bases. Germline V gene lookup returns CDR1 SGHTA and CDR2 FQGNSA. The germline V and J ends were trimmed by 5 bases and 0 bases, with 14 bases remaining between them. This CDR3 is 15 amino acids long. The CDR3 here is CASSPHWGASYEQYF. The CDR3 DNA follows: TGTGCCAGCAGCCCCCACTGGGGGGCCTCCTACGAGCAGTACTTC.

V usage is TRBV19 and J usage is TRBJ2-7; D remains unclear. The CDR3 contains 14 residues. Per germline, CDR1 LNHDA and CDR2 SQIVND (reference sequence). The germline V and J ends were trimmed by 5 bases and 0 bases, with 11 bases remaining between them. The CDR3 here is CASSPRSNSYEQYF. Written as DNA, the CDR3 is TGTGCCAGTAGTCCTAGGTCCAACTCCTACGAGCAGTACTTC.

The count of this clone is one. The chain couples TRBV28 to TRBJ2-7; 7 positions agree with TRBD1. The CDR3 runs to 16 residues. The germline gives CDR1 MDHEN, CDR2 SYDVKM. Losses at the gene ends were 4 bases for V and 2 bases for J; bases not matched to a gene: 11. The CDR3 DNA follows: TGTGCCAGCAGTTCAACCACGGACAGGCAAACCTACGAGCAGTACTTC. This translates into CASSSTTDRQTYEQYF.